These 31 T cell receptor beta chains originate from one sample sequenced in a study of blood T cell repertoires in COVID-19. Sequencing used immunoSEQ multiplex PCR; TCRdb keeps in-frame clones, though not all of them. This table holds 80,000 to 95,000 clones, roughly 79% found once. The sequenced sample was peripheral blood. Every receptor here comes from a man older than 75 with acute or convalescent COVID-19.

The J gene is TRBJ2-5, the V gene TRBV5-1, with D maybe TRBD2 (6 bases). Germline V gene data show CDR1 as SGHRS and CDR2 as YFSETQ. The V and J ends lost 2 bases and 3 bases respectively, with 11 bases between them. The CDR3 sequence is 14 residues long. The CDR3 DNA reads TGCGCCAGCAGCTTAGGAGGGAGTAAAGAGACCCAGTACTTC. Its translation: CASSLGGSKETQYF.

This rearrangement joins TRBV6-1 to TRBJ1-3; D gene unclear. There are 14 residues in the CDR3. In germline, CDR1 is MNHNS, CDR2 SASEGT. The V and J ends lost 2 bases and 4 bases respectively, with 9 bases between them. CDR3 protein: CASSEMAGGNTIYF. CDR3 bases: TGTGCCAGCAGTGAAATGGCAGGCGGAAACACCATATATTTT.

The CDR3 DNA reads TGTGCCAGCAGCCACAGCGACAGGGTCAGCTCTGGGGCCAACGTCCTGACTTTC. This sequence encodes CASSHSDRVSSGANVLTF. The J gene is TRBJ2-6, the V gene TRBV7-9, with 7 bases lining up with TRBD1. This CDR3 region has 18 residues. The germline CDR1 and CDR2 sequences are SEHNR and FQNEAQ (reference sequence). J gave up 0 bases and V 5 bases, and 10 bases lay outside the gene matches.

V and J are TRBV5-1 and TRBJ2-7, with TRBD2 matching 9 bases. Per germline, CDR1 SGHRS and CDR2 YFSETQ. CDR3 length equals 15 residues. V gave up 0 bases and J gave up 4 bases; unmatched junction bases: 5. CDR3 protein: CASSLDSGRRYEQYF. CDR3 nucleotides: TGCGCCAGCAGCTTGGATAGCGGGAGAAGATACGAGCAGTACTTC.

The V gene is TRBV27, the J gene TRBJ2-3; 7 positions match TRBD1. V lost 7 bases to trimming and J lost 4 bases; unmatched junction nucleotides: 20. CDR3 size: 18 residues. Germline CDR1 and CDR2: MNHEY and SMNVEV (reference sequence). The CDR3 DNA is TGTGCCAGCACCAGAAGACAGGGCAGGATGTCCCACCCAGATACGCAGTATTTT. Amino acid sequence: CASTRRQGRMSHPDTQYF.

This chain connects TRBV2 to TRBJ1-6; no firm D call. Per the germline V gene, CDR1 is SNHLY and CDR2 is FYNNEI. This CDR3 spans 15 amino acids. With 7 bases removed from V and 5 bases from J, the gap between germline ends came to 15 bases. CDR3 amino acids: CASTPSTANNSPLHF. The CDR3 nucleotides are TGTGCCAGCACCCCCAGCACAGCCAATAATTCACCCCTCCACTTT.

The chain has TRBV29-1 and TRBJ2-6; a possible D gene is TRBD1 (6 bases). The CDR3 covers 15 residues. Germline V CDR1 and CDR2: SQVTM, ANQGSEA. The V end was cut by 3 bases, the J end by 2 bases, with 11 bases between. CDR3 amino acids: CSVDSGVAGANVLTF. The CDR3 region has the DNA TGCAGCGTTGACTCAGGGGTAGCTGGGGCCAACGTCCTGACTTTC.

V and J are TRBV3-1 (or the pseudogene TRBV3-2) and TRBJ2-1; weak D call: TRBD1 (6 bases). This CDR3 contains 16 residues. CDR1 LGHDT and CDR2 YNNKEL come from the germline V gene (reference sequence). V was pared by 0 bases and J by 2 bases, with 11 bases between. The CDR3 DNA reads TGTGCCAGCAGCCAAGAAACACAGGGTGCCTACAATGAGCAGTTCTTC. Translation gives CASSQETQGAYNEQFF.

This chain connects TRBV3-1 (or the pseudogene TRBV3-2) to TRBJ2-2; no firm D call. Germline V gene data show CDR1 as LGHDT and CDR2 as YNNKEL (reference sequence). The ends were cut back, 3 bases at V and 1 base at J, with 3 bases in the middle. This CDR3 has 13 residues. The CDR3 sequence is CASSHLNTGELFF. DNA of the CDR3: TGTGCCAGCAGCCACTTGAACACCGGGGAGCTGTTTTTT.

This clone came up a few times. CDR3 amino acids: CATQGADTQYF. The CDR3 DNA reads as TGTGCCACCCAAGGGGCAGATACGCAGTATTTT. The chain links TRBV24-1 to TRBJ2-3, with D perhaps matching TRBD1 (5 bases). V lost 9 bases to trimming and J lost 4 bases, with 7 bases between them. CDR1 KGHDR and CDR2 SFDVKD come from the germline V gene. The CDR3 has 11 residues.

The chain recombines TRBV7-2 with TRBJ1-5, with D maybe TRBD1 (6 bases). The CDR3 totals 15 residues. Trimming took 4 bases from V and 7 from J, leaving 17 bases between them. Per germline, CDR1 SGHTA and CDR2 FQGNSA. CDR3 residues: CASSSGRGQGQPQHF. The CDR3 bases are TGTGCCAGCAGCTCAGGGCGGGGGCAGGGCCAGCCCCAGCATTTT.

The chain employs TRBV7-9 and TRBJ2-3, with 10 bases matching TRBD1. V shed 5 bases and J 6 bases; nucleotides not matched to a gene: 8. The CDR3 is made up of 15 amino acids. Germline V CDR1 and CDR2: SEHNR, FQNEAQ (reference sequence). In nucleotides, the CDR3 is TGTGCCAGCAGCATCCGACAGGGGGCGGGCGATACGCAGTATTTT. Protein sequence: CASSIRQGAGDTQYF.

The chain is built from TRBV2 and TRBJ2-3, with 8 bases identical to TRBD1. This CDR3 has 14 residues. V was pared by 5 bases and J by 6 bases, with 7 bases of the junction left unmatched. Looked up from germline, CDR1 is SNHLY and CDR2 is FYNNEI. The CDR3 here is CASSLGQGADTQYF. CDR3 DNA: TGTGCCAGCAGTCTCGGACAGGGAGCGGATACGCAGTATTTT.

The genes are TRBV28 and TRBJ2-1; TRBD1 is a possible D gene (6 bases). V was trimmed by 3 bases and J by 5 bases, leaving 17 bases between them. This CDR3 region has 16 residues. CDR1 is MDHEN and CDR2 is SYDVKM in the germline V gene. The DNA for the CDR3 is TGTGCCAGCAGTTTTGCGTGGACAGTCGTGAACAATGAGCAGTTCTTC. Translated: CASSFAWTVVNNEQFF.

The chain has TRBV10-2 and TRBJ2-2; the D gene is possibly TRBD1 (7 bases). Germline-derived CDR1 and CDR2 are WSHSY and SAAADI. V was trimmed by 5 bases and J by 7 bases, leaving 14 bases between them. There are 14 residues in the CDR3. CDR3 in DNA: TGCGCCAGCAGTAAACCCCAGGGGGGCGGGGAGCTGTTTTTT. Protein product: CASSKPQGGGELFF.

This clone was detected only once. The chain employs TRBV5-1 and TRBJ2-7; a possible D gene is TRBD1 (5 bases). CDR1 and CDR2 (germline): SGHRS, YFSETQ. Between the trimmed V and J ends, which lost 4 bases and 11 bases, there was a span of 16 bases. The CDR3 contains 12 residues. CDR3 sequence reads: CASSMKGPPEYF. CDR3 coding DNA: TGCGCCAGCAGCATGAAGGGGCCACCGGAGTACTTC.

V usage is TRBV9 and J usage is TRBJ2-1; D gene ambiguous. CDR3 length: 13 residues. Germline lookup yields CDR1 SGDLS and CDR2 YYNGEE. V lost 4 bases, J lost 8 bases, and 13 bases lay in between. The CDR3 loop is CASSPNSPHEQFF. The CDR3, as DNA: TGTGCCAGCAGCCCTAATTCCCCTCATGAGCAGTTCTTC.

Details on this clone: Other DNA variants within this sample encode the same CDR3. The rearrangement links TRBV30 to TRBJ1-5, with D perhaps TRBD1 (5 bases). The CDR3 is 13 residues long. Trimming pared 0 bases from V and 2 bases from J, leaving 5 bases between. Germline values: CDR1 GTSNPN, CDR2 SVGIG (reference sequence). CDR3 nucleotide sequence: TGTGCCTGGAGTGTACAGGGCAATCAGCCCCAGCATTTT. Its protein product is CAWSVQGNQPQHF.

The CDR3 region is CASSERGAGVRTGELFF. CDR3 in DNA: TGTGCCAGCAGTGAAAGGGGGGCGGGAGTGCGGACCGGGGAGCTGTTTTTT. The rearrangement links TRBV25-1 to TRBJ2-2, with D maybe TRBD2 (7 bases). The germline V gene encodes CDR1 MGHDK and CDR2 SYGVNS. The CDR3 is made up of 17 amino acids. Deletions cut 2 bases from V and 5 bases from J, with 18 bases between.

The rearrangement links TRBV11-2 to TRBJ1-6, with D hard to call. Trimming pared 4 bases from V and 7 bases from J, leaving 11 bases between. The CDR3 sequence is 14 residues long. The germline CDR1 and CDR2 sequences are SGHAT and FQNNGV. The CDR3 DNA is TGTGCCAGCAGCTGGATAAACAGCAATTCACCCCTCCACTTT. As protein: CASSWINSNSPLHF.

The rearrangement uses TRBV5-1 and TRBJ1-3; 8 positions agree with TRBD1. V shed 4 bases and J 4 bases; nucleotides not matched to a gene: 4. The CDR3 is 14 residues long. Germline CDR1 and CDR2: SGHRS and YFSETQ. The CDR3 sequence: CASSTGGSGNTIYF. The DNA for the CDR3 is TGCGCCAGCAGCACAGGGGGGTCGGGAAACACCATATATTTT.

The chain has TRBV2 and TRBJ1-1; possible D gene TRBD1, 6 bases. Germline V gives CDR1 SNHLY, CDR2 FYNNEI. This CDR3 has 14 residues. The germline V and J ends were trimmed by 7 bases and 5 bases, with 17 bases remaining between them. The CDR3 region has the DNA TGTGCCAGCACCGGCAGGGGAATAGGGACTGAAGCTTTCTTT. Amino acid sequence: CASTGRGIGTEAFF. The full variable domain, in which reference TRBV2 and TRBJ1-1 provide the parts outside the CDR3, is EPEVTQTPSHQVTQMGQEVILRCVPISNHLYFYWYRQILGQKVEFLVSFYNNEISEKSEIFDDQFSVERPDGSNFTLKIRSTKLEDSAMYFCASTGRGIGTEAFFGQGTRLTVV.

This clone came up once. The chain employs TRBV24-1 and TRBJ2-5, with a weak D call TRBD2 (6 bases). Germline V gives CDR1 KGHDR, CDR2 SFDVKD. This CDR3 region has 14 residues. V was pared by 7 bases and J by 4 bases, with 15 bases between. For the CDR3, the DNA is TGTGCCACCAGCCCCAAGGAAGCGGGAGAGACCCAGTACTTC. Amino acids: CATSPKEAGETQYF.

The chain recombines TRBV5-1 with TRBJ2-4; 10 nucleotides line up with TRBD1. The V gene end was trimmed by 0 bases and the J gene end by 7 bases; junction bases not matched to a gene: 4. Per germline, CDR1 SGHRS and CDR2 YFSETQ. The CDR3 sequence is 15 residues long. The CDR3 loop reads CASSLVGTGENIQYF. The CDR3, as DNA: TGCGCCAGCAGCTTGGTAGGGACAGGGGAGAACATTCAGTACTTC.

The rearrangement links TRBV28 to TRBJ1-2; D is undetermined. Germline lookup yields CDR1 MDHEN and CDR2 SYDVKM. Trimming left V 5 bases short and J 5 bases short, with 9 bases between. This CDR3 is built from 12 residues. The CDR3 DNA follows: TGTGCCAGCAGTGGTTACGGGTATGGCTACACCTTC. This encodes CASSGYGYGYTF.

This chain uses TRBV28 with TRBJ2-1, with D perhaps TRBD1 (6 bases). This CDR3 spans 19 amino acids. The V and J ends lost 4 bases and 2 bases respectively, with 24 bases between them. In germline, CDR1 is MDHEN, CDR2 SYDVKM. CDR3 DNA sequence: TGTGCCAGCAGTTATACAGGCAGGGGTGGGGTCGAAACCTACAATGAGCAGTTCTTC. Amino acids: CASSYTGRGGVETYNEQFF.

The chain combines TRBV19 with TRBJ1-2; D is uncertain. V was clipped by 3 bases and J by 4 bases, with 9 bases between them. Looked up from germline, CDR1 is LNHDA and CDR2 is SQIVND (reference sequence). The CDR3 runs 13 residues. CDR3 residues: CASSMQAPYGYTF. The DNA for the CDR3 is TGTGCCAGTAGTATGCAGGCCCCCTATGGCTACACCTTC.

CDR3 DNA: TGTGCCAGCAGCCAGGCGGGACAGGGTGAAAAACTGTTTTTT. Its protein is CASSQAGQGEKLFF. V usage is TRBV7-8 and J usage is TRBJ1-4, with 9 bases identical to TRBD1. The V segment lost 5 bases and the J segment 7 bases; nucleotides outside the gene matches: 5. The germline gives CDR1 SGHVS, CDR2 FQNEAQ. The CDR3 covers 14 residues.

This clone was found once. This chain links TRBV27 with TRBJ1-5, with D uncertain. CDR1 MNHEY and CDR2 SMNVEV come from the germline V gene (reference sequence). The CDR3 is made up of 13 amino acids. With 7 bases removed from V and 3 bases from J, the gap between germline ends came to 10 bases. This chain's CDR3 is CASTSGHNQPQHF. DNA for the CDR3: TGTGCCAGCACGTCCGGTCACAATCAGCCCCAGCATTTT.

The chain couples TRBV18 to TRBJ2-5, with 11 bases lining up with TRBD2. Per the germline V gene, CDR1 is KGHSH and CDR2 is LQKENI. Trimming cost V 3 bases and J 3 bases; bases outside gene matches: 9. The CDR3 loop spans 17 amino acids. CDR3 region: CASSPDPTSGIEETQYF. In DNA form, the CDR3 reads TGTGCCAGCTCACCGGACCCGACTAGCGGGATCGAAGAGACCCAGTACTTC.

This chain connects TRBV2 to TRBJ1-6; D is uncertain. This CDR3 contains 13 residues. Germline CDR1 and CDR2: SNHLY and FYNNEI. V dropped 6 bases and J dropped 3 bases, with 6 bases sitting between them. The CDR3 sequence is CASSRDYNSPLHF. CDR3 sequence (DNA): TGTGCCAGCAGCCGGGACTATAATTCACCCCTCCACTTT.